Ten or more counts support the clone carrying this T cell receptor (beta chain). Trimming shortened V by 3 bases and J by 6 bases, and 15 bases separated the two germline ends. This CDR3 contains 14 residues. Germline V CDR1 and CDR2: LNHNV, YYDKDF (reference sequence). The data are from a study of T cells in Graves' hyperthyroidism and ophthalmopathy. Amplification of TCR beta CDR3 regions used RNA as the template. RT-PCR in the first round (using the HTBI primer set) targeted the TCR CDR3. MiXCR, run by TCRdb on the multiplex PCR reads, gives a single entry per CDR3 protein. The sample lists around 760,000 distinct CDR3 sequences, around 40% occurring once.

The chain is built from TRBV15 and TRBJ2-7; TRBD1 is a possible D gene (5 bases). The clonotype was recovered from a woman between 40 and 50 years old with Graves' hyperthyroidism. Sequenced sample: blood. This chain's CDR3 is CATSRTERSLEQYF. CDR3 bases: TGTGCCACCAGCAGGACAGAGAGGTCCCTCGAGCAGTACTTC.